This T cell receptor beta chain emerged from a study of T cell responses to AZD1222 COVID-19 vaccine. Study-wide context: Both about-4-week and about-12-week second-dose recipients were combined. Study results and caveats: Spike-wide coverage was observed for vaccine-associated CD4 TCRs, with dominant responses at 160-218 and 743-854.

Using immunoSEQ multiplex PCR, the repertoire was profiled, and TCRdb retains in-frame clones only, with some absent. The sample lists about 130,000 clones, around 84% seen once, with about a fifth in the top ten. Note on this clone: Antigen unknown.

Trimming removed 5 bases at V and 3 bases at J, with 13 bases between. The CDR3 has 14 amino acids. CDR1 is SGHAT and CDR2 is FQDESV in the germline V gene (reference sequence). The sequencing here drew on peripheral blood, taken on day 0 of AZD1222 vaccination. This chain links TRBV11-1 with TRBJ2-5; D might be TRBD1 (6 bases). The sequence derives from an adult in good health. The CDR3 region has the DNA TGTGCCAGCAGCGCTGCGACAGGAAAAGAGACCCAGTACTTC. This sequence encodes CASSAATGKETQYF.